The clone carrying this T cell receptor beta chain was recorded a few times. Antigen unknown. The data are from a study of CD8 T cells in ankylosing spondylitis. Study-wide results and limits: As reported, disease-linked clones showed significant enrichment in matched ankylosing spondylitis synovial fluid. Disease-linked clones displayed a CD8+ phenotype and appeared relatively rarely in peripheral blood.

V gave up 3 bases and J gave up 4 bases; unmatched junction bases: 3. CDR1 SEHNR and CDR2 FQNEAQ come from the germline V gene (reference sequence). The CDR3 length is 14 residues. TCRdb re-derived calls from the 5' RACE reads in MiXCR, one entry per CDR3 protein. The sample includes about 360,000 distinct CDR3 sequences, roughly 20% of them seen just once. Sequenced input: blood, either unsorted or a sorted T cell fraction (not recorded which). This TCR was sampled from a male donor with ankylosing spondylitis or in good health (not recorded which). The V call is TRBV7-9, the J call TRBJ2-3; 8 nucleotides line up with TRBD1. CDR3 region: CASSFRGRPDTQYF. CDR3 coding DNA: TGTGCCAGCAGCTTCAGGGGGCGGCCAGATACGCAGTATTTT. The full variable domain, rest sourced from reference TRBV7-9 and TRBJ2-3, is DTGVSQNPRHKITKRGQNVTFRCDPISEHNRLYWYRQTLGQGPEFLTYFQNEAQLEKSRLLSDRFSAERPKGSFSTLEIQRTEQGDSAMYLCASSFRGRPDTQYFGPGTRLTVL.